The 31 T cell receptor beta chains reported below all come from one sample, sequenced in a study of cytomegalovirus exposure and HLA in healthy donors. The method was immunoSEQ multiplex PCR; TCRdb's version includes in-frame clones alone and lacks a portion of them. The table shows over 150,000 clones, with 91% occurring only once. Sequencing was carried out using PBMCs. These receptors all come from a woman aged 18-29 years in good health and CMV-seropositive.

V usage is TRBV6-5 and J usage is TRBJ1-1, with no clear D. Trimming left V 2 bases short and J 1 base short, with 14 bases between. CDR3 length: 16 residues. The germline gives CDR1 MNHEY, CDR2 SVGAGI. This chain's CDR3 is CASSYVGGVTNTEAFF. The CDR3 DNA follows: TGTGCCAGCAGTTACGTTGGAGGAGTGACGAACACTGAAGCTTTCTTT.

The rearrangement joins TRBV7-9 to TRBJ1-4; TRBD1 might be the D (6 bases). Trimming pared 5 bases from V and 3 bases from J, leaving 13 bases between. The germline V gene has CDR1 SEHNR and CDR2 FQNEAQ (reference sequence). This CDR3 is 15 amino acids long. The CDR3 DNA reads as TGTGCCAGCAGCGGACCAGGGGCGGCTAATGAAAAACTGTTTTTT. It encodes CASSGPGAANEKLFF.

The V and J genes are TRBV7-2 and TRBJ2-3; D is ambiguous. CDR1 is SGHTA, CDR2 FQGNSA, per germline. This CDR3 contains 13 residues. V was clipped by 3 bases and J by 4 bases, with 8 bases between them. The CDR3 is CASSFLLADTQYF. As DNA, the CDR3 is TGTGCCAGCAGCTTCCTGTTAGCAGATACGCAGTATTTT.

This clone was seen only once. The chain combines TRBV5-1 with TRBJ1-2, with D possibly matching TRBD1 (5 bases). Germline CDR1 and CDR2: SGHRS and YFSETQ. V was cut by 0 bases and J by 4 bases, with 16 bases left in between. This CDR3 contains 16 residues. The CDR3: CASSLASEGRTYGYTF. CDR3 nucleotide sequence: TGCGCCAGCAGCTTGGCTTCGGAGGGACGTACCTATGGCTACACCTTC.

This clone was counted only a few times. V usage is TRBV6-1 and J usage is TRBJ2-2; 9 nucleotides match TRBD1. Looked up from germline, CDR1 is MNHNS and CDR2 is SASEGT. J lost 7 bases, V lost 0 bases, and 3 bases had no gene match. The CDR3 has 15 amino acids. CDR3 sequence: CASSEAGQGIGELFF. Written as DNA, the CDR3 is TGTGCCAGCAGTGAAGCTGGACAGGGGATCGGGGAGCTGTTTTTT.

DNA for the CDR3: TGTGCCAGCTCGCCTATCGATGCAGGGCCGAACTATGGCTACACCTTC. This encodes CASSPIDAGPNYGYTF. The V call is TRBV18, the J call TRBJ1-2, with a possible D match to TRBD1 (5 bases). In germline, CDR1 is KGHSH, CDR2 LQKENI. V was cut by 6 bases and J by 2 bases, with 19 bases left in between. The CDR3 runs 16 residues.

V usage is TRBV10-1 and J usage is TRBJ2-3; 11 bases are shared with TRBD2. Germline V gene lookup returns CDR1 WNHNN and CDR2 SYGVQD (reference sequence). This CDR3 region has 16 residues. V lost 2 bases and J lost 2; bases outside the gene matches: 3. The CDR3, as DNA: TGCGCCAGCAGTGAGACGACTAGCGGGGCCACAGATACGCAGTATTTT. It codes for CASSETTSGATDTQYF.

The chain carries TRBV7-2 and TRBJ2-5; TRBD1 agrees at 8 bases. The germline gives CDR1 SGHTA, CDR2 FQGNSA. J lost 2 bases, V lost 0 bases, and 5 bases had no gene match. The CDR3 is 16 residues long. CDR3 region: CASSLATGAGQETQYF. Written as DNA, the CDR3 is TGTGCCAGCAGCTTAGCGACAGGGGCTGGGCAAGAGACCCAGTACTTC.

The rearrangement links TRBV29-1 to TRBJ2-3; 8 bases are shared with TRBD1. From germline, CDR1 is SQVTM and CDR2 ANQGSEA. The ends lost 4 bases at V and 1 base at J; junction bases unmatched: 1. The length of the CDR3 is 13 residues. The CDR3 nucleotides read TGCAGCGTTGCGACAGGGGGCACAGATACGCAGTATTTT. Protein product: CSVATGGTDTQYF.

The V and J genes are TRBV7-6 and TRBJ2-3; 7 bases agree with TRBD2. The CDR3 loop spans 15 amino acids. Germline loops: CDR1 SGHVS, CDR2 FNYEAQ. Germline trimming cut 5 bases from V and 1 base from J; bases unmatched to any gene: 6. CDR3 loop: CASSLVAGGTDTQYF. CDR3 in DNA: TGTGCCAGCAGCCTGGTGGCGGGAGGCACAGATACGCAGTATTTT. Drawing the rest from reference TRBV7-6 and TRBJ2-3, the complete variable domain is GAGVSQSPRYKVTKRGQDVALRCDPISGHVSLYWYRQALGQGPEFLTYFNYEAQQDKSGLPNDRFSAERPEGSISTLTIQRTEQRDSAMYRCASSLVAGGTDTQYFGPGTRLTVL.

The DNA of the CDR3 is TGTGCCAGCAGTCCCCTTCTGGGACTAGCGGGCGATTGGGGATACGAGCAGTACTTC. It yields the protein CASSPLLGLAGDWGYEQYF. This sequence joins TRBV27 and TRBJ2-7; 12 bases agree with TRBD2. Germline lookup yields CDR1 MNHEY and CDR2 SMNVEV (reference sequence). The CDR3 runs to 19 residues. With V trimmed by 5 bases and J by 4 bases, 18 bases remained unmatched.

The genes are TRBV4-2 and TRBJ1-4, with D hard to call. This CDR3 spans 15 amino acids. Germline V lookup: CDR1 LGHNA, CDR2 YNFKEQ. V was trimmed by 5 bases and J by 0 bases, leaving 10 bases between them. The DNA of the CDR3 is TGTGCCAGCAGCTCCCGGTATGCAACTAATGAAAAACTGTTTTTT. Protein product: CASSSRYATNEKLFF.

J is TRBJ1-5 and V is TRBV10-2; 9 bases map to TRBD1. The V and J ends lost 5 bases and 4 bases, in that order; junction bases with no gene match: 6. This CDR3 has 15 residues. Looked up from germline, CDR1 is WSHSY and CDR2 is SAAADI. CDR3 sequence reads: CASSPAGTGNQPQHF. The CDR3 DNA reads as TGCGCCAGCAGTCCCGCCGGGACAGGGAATCAGCCCCAGCATTTT.

The V gene is TRBV4-2, the J gene TRBJ2-2; TRBD2 aligns across 7 bases. The CDR3 covers 21 residues. The V and J ends lost 0 bases and 1 base, in that order; junction bases with no gene match: 17. Germline V gene data show CDR1 as LGHNA and CDR2 as YNFKEQ. This CDR3 reads CASSQEVGGRPPRGNTGELFF. The CDR3 nucleotides are TGTGCCAGCAGCCAAGAGGTCGGGGGGAGGCCTCCCCGCGGGAACACCGGGGAGCTGTTTTTT.

This clone was picked up a small number of times. V usage is TRBV30 and J usage is TRBJ1-2; possible D gene TRBD1, 5 bases. Germline V gene data show CDR1 as GTSNPN and CDR2 as SVGIG (reference sequence). Trimming removed 2 bases at V and 6 bases at J, with 7 bases between. The CDR3 runs 11 residues. This CDR3 is CAWSWGDGYTF. The CDR3 DNA follows: TGTGCCTGGAGTTGGGGGGATGGCTACACCTTC.

The chain uses TRBV4-3 and TRBJ2-1, with 12 nucleotides matching TRBD2. After removal of 1 base from V and 9 bases from J, the junction contained 10 bases not matched to a gene. CDR3 length: 17 residues. CDR1 and CDR2 from the germline V gene are LGHNA and YSLEER. Here the CDR3 DNA reads TGCGCCAGCAGCCAAGTTCCCCTAGCGGGAGGGCTCGCTGAGCAGTTCTTC. Translation gives CASSQVPLAGGLAEQFF.

This rearrangement joins TRBV7-9 to TRBJ1-6, with 9 bases aligning to TRBD1. The CDR3 runs to 15 residues. The J segment lost 9 bases and the V segment lost 3 bases, leaving 6 bases of the junction unmatched. Germline-derived CDR1 and CDR2 are SEHNR and FQNEAQ (reference sequence). The CDR3 nucleotides read TGTGCCAGCAGCTTCCAAGGGGACAGGGCTTCACCCCTCCACTTT. Its protein product is CASSFQGDRASPLHF.

The chain has TRBV7-2 and TRBJ1-1; D call uncertain. The CDR3 totals 15 residues. V shed 1 base and J shed 1 base, with 10 bases lying between them. The germline V gene has CDR1 SGHTA and CDR2 FQGNSA. As DNA, the CDR3 is TGTGCCAGCAGCTTAGGGTCTTCGGGGAACACTGAAGCTTTCTTT. It translates to CASSLGSSGNTEAFF.

This rearrangement joins TRBV9 to TRBJ2-3; weak D call: TRBD1 (5 bases). Germline values: CDR1 SGDLS, CDR2 YYNGEE. V lost 3 bases and J lost 3, with 20 bases in between. CDR3 length: 17 residues. CDR3 bases: TGTGCCAGCAGCGAAGGCGCAGGGCATACTCAAACAGATACGCAGTATTTT. Translated, it gives CASSEGAGHTQTDTQYF.

This chain uses TRBV4-3 with TRBJ2-1, with 8 bases aligning to TRBD2. With 2 bases clipped from V and 2 bases from J, the junction kept 20 bases outside the gene matches. CDR1 and CDR2 from the germline V gene are LGHNA and YSLEER. This CDR3 comprises 21 residues. CDR3 DNA: TGCGCCAGCAGCCAACCCCGGGAGGGGGGTGTCCTAGCGGTCCCCTACAATGAGCAGTTCTTC. Translated, it gives CASSQPREGGVLAVPYNEQFF.

The chain combines TRBV6-4 with TRBJ2-1; 10 bases agree with TRBD2. The germline gives CDR1 MRHNA, CDR2 SNTAGT. V trimming: 3 bases; J trimming: 4 bases; junction bases outside the gene matches: 3. CDR3 length equals 15 residues. Here the CDR3 reads CASSESGRDYNEQFF. The CDR3 DNA sequence: TGTGCCAGCAGTGAGAGCGGGAGGGATTACAATGAGCAGTTCTTC.

In its sample, this clone was seen once. This chain uses TRBV13 with TRBJ2-1, with 8 bases that match TRBD2. This CDR3 has 17 residues. Unmatched junction bases numbered 12, after V lost 1 base and J lost 7 bases. Germline V CDR1 and CDR2: PRHDT, FYEKMQ (reference sequence). This CDR3 is CASSLEVAGNRGNEQFF. The CDR3 bases are TGTGCCAGCAGCTTAGAGGTAGCGGGAAATCGGGGGAATGAGCAGTTCTTC.

This rearrangement joins TRBV6-1 to TRBJ1-5; a weak D match, TRBD1 (6 bases). With 3 bases removed from V and 4 bases from J, the gap between germline ends came to 7 bases. Germline CDR1 MNHNS, CDR2 SASEGT. The CDR3 is made up of 13 amino acids. The DNA of the CDR3 is TGTGCCAGCAGTGAGGGGACAAATCAGCCCCAGCATTTT. Translated: CASSEGTNQPQHF.

CDR3 nucleotides: TGCAGCGTTGTAGTCTCCTACGAGCAGTACTTC. It translates to CSVVVSYEQYF. The chain uses TRBV29-1 and TRBJ2-7; D uncertain. The V and J ends lost 4 bases and 0 bases respectively, with 4 bases between them. The germline CDR1 and CDR2 sequences are SQVTM and ANQGSEA. This CDR3 has 11 amino acids.

The chain has TRBV10-3 and TRBJ2-5; TRBD1 matches 11 bases. The V gene's germline CDR1 is ENHRY and CDR2 SYGVKD. The CDR3 is made up of 16 amino acids. Trimming at V came to 0 bases and at J to 5 bases, leaving 5 bases not matched to a gene. The CDR3 reads CAISESGQGAGETQYF. The DNA for the CDR3 is TGTGCCATCAGTGAGTCTGGACAGGGGGCCGGGGAGACCCAGTACTTC.

The CDR3: CASSDSPSGTLYNEQFF. In nucleotides, the CDR3 is TGTGCCAGCAGTGACTCTCCTAGCGGGACACTCTACAATGAGCAGTTCTTC. The chain recombines TRBV2 with TRBJ2-1, with TRBD2 matching 9 bases. CDR1 and CDR2 from the germline V gene are SNHLY and FYNNEI. This CDR3 region has 17 residues. The junction had 9 bases not matched to a gene; V was cut back by 3 bases and J by 3 bases.

The chain links TRBV2 to TRBJ1-1, with a weak D call TRBD1 (6 bases). Germline CDR1 SNHLY, CDR2 FYNNEI. The CDR3 is 13 residues long. V was clipped by 3 bases and J by 7 bases, with 12 bases between them. As DNA, the CDR3 is TGTGCCAGCAGTGACCAGATGGACAGTGAAGCTTTCTTT. It is translated as CASSDQMDSEAFF.

The J gene is TRBJ1-2, the V gene TRBV29-1; D unclear. The germline V gene has CDR1 SQVTM and CDR2 ANQGSEA. The germline V and J ends were trimmed by 4 bases and 4 bases, with 13 bases remaining between them. The CDR3 length is 13 residues. The CDR3 nucleotides read TGCAGCGTTGTTCTTACAGCACGCTATGGCTACACCTTC. Protein sequence: CSVVLTARYGYTF.

V gene TRBV4-2 combines with J gene TRBJ2-5, with 15 bases matching TRBD2. The CDR3 is 15 amino acids. The trim removed 7 bases at V and 2 bases at J, leaving 2 bases unmatched. Per germline, CDR1 LGHNA and CDR2 YNFKEQ. The CDR3 sequence: CASKGLAGGQETQYF. Here the CDR3 DNA reads TGTGCCAGCAAGGGACTAGCGGGGGGACAAGAGACCCAGTACTTC.

The V and J genes are TRBV6-1 and TRBJ2-2; 7 bases agree with TRBD2. The CDR3 sequence is 17 residues long. Unmatched junction bases numbered 8, after V lost 4 bases and J lost 0 bases. Germline V lookup: CDR1 MNHNS, CDR2 SASEGT. The CDR3 is CASSGDYRKANTGELFF. The DNA for the CDR3 is TGTGCCAGCAGTGGGGACTACCGAAAAGCGAACACCGGGGAGCTGTTTTTT.

The chain's CDR3 is CASQSGTSGISIYEQYF. CDR3 bases: TGTGCCAGCCAGTCCGGGACTAGCGGGATTTCCATTTACGAGCAGTACTTC. The V call is TRBV28, the J call TRBJ2-7, with 13 bases that match TRBD2. This CDR3 spans 17 amino acids. CDR1 MDHEN and CDR2 SYDVKM come from the germline V gene. With V trimmed by 8 bases and J by 4 bases, 14 bases remained unmatched.